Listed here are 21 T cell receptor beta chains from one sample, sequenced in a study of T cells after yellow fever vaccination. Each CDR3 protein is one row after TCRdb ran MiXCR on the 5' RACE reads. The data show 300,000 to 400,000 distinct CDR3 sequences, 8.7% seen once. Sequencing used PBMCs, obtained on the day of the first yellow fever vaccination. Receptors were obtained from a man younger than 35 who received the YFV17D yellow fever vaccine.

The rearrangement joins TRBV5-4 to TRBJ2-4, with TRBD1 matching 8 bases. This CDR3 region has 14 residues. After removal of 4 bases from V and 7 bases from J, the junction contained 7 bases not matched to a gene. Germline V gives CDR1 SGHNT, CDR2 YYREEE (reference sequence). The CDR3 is CASSTTQGANIQYF. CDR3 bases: TGTGCCAGCAGCACAACCCAGGGGGCGAACATTCAGTACTTC. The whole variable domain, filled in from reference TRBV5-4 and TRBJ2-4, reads ETGVTQSPTHLIKTRGQQVTLRCSSQSGHNTVSWYQQALGQGPQFIFQYYREEENGRGNFPPRFSGLQFPNYSSELNVNALELDDSALYLCASSTTQGANIQYFGAGTRLSVL.

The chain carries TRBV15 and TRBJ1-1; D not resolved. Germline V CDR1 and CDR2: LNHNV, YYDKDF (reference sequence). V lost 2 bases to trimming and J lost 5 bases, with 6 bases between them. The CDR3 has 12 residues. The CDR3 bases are TGTGCCACCAGCAGATCGGGTACTGAAGCTTTCTTT. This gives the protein CATSRSGTEAFF.

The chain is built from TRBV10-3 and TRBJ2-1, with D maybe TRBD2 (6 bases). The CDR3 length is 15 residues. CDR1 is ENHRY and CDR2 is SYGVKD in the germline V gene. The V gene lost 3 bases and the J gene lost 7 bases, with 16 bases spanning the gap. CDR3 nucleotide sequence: TGTGCCATCAGTGATTGGGGGGTGATGGGGAATGAGCAGTTCTTC. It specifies CAISDWGVMGNEQFF.

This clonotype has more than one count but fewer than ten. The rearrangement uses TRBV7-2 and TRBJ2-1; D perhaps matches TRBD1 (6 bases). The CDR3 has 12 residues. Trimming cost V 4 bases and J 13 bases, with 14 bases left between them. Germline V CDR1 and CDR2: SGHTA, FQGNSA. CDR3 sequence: CASSSIGTQQFF. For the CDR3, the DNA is TGTGCCAGCAGCTCCATCGGGACACAACAGTTCTTC.

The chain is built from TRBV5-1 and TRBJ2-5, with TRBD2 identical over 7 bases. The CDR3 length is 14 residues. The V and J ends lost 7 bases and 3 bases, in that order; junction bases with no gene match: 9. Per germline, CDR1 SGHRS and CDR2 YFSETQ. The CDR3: CASGRGEWKETQYF. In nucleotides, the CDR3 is TGCGCCAGCGGCCGGGGGGAATGGAAAGAGACCCAGTACTTC.

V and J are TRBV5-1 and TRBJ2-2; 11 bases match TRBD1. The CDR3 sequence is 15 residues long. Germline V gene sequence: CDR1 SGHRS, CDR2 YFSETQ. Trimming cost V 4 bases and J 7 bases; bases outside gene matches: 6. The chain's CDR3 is CASSPGQGAIGELFF. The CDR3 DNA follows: TGCGCCAGCAGCCCCGGACAGGGGGCGATCGGGGAGCTGTTTTTT.

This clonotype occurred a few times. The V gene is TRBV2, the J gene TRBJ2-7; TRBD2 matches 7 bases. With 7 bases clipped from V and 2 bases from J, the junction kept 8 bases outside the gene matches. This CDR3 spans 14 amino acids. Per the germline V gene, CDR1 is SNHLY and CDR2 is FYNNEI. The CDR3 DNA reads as TGTGCCAGCACTTCCCTAGCGGAAACCTACGAGCAGTACGTC. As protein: CASTSLAETYEQYV.

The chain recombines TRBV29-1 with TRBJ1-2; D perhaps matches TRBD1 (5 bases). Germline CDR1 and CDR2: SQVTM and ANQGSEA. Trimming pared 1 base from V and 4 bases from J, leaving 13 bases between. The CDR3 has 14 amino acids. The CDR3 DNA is TGCAGCGTTGAAGGAGAGGGGCTCGCCTATGGCTACACCTTC. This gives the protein CSVEGEGLAYGYTF. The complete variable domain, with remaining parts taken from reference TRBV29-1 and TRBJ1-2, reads SAVISQKPSRDICQRGTSLTIQCQVDSQVTMMFWYRQQPGQSLTLIATANQGSEATYESGFVIDKFPISRPNLTFSTLTVSNMSPEDSSIYLCSVEGEGLAYGYTFGSGTRLTVV.

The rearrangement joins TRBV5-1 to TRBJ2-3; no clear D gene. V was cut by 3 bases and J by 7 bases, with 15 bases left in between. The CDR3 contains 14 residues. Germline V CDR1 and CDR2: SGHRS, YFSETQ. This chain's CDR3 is CASSSVLPGNTQYF. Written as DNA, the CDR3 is TGCGCCAGCAGCTCGGTACTACCTGGAAATACGCAGTATTTT.

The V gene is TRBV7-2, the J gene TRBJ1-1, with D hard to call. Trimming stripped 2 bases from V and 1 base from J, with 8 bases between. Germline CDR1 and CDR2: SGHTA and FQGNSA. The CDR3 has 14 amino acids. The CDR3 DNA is TGTGCCAGCAGCTTAAGTATGAGGAACACTGAAGCTTTCTTT. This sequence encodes CASSLSMRNTEAFF.

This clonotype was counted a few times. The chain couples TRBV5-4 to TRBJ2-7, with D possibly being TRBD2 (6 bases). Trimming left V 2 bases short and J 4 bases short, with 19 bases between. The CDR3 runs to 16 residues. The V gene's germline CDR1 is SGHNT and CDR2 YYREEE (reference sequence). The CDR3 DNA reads TGTGCCAGCAGCTTCGGGGACTCGAACGGTAATTACGAGCAGTACGTC. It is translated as CASSFGDSNGNYEQYV.

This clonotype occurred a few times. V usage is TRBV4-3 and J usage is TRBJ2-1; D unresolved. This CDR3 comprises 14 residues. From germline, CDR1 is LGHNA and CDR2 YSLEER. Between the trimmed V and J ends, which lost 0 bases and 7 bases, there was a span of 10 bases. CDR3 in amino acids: CASSQDRNTNEQFF. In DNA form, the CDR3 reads TGCGCCAGCAGCCAAGATAGGAACACTAATGAGCAGTTCTTC.

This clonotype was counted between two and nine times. CDR3 DNA: TGCGCCAGCAGCCATGGACTAGCGGGGCCTAAAGAGACCCAGTACTTC. It codes for CASSHGLAGPKETQYF. The gene calls are TRBV4-1 and TRBJ2-5; 12 bases match TRBD2. Looked up from germline, CDR1 is MGHRA and CDR2 is YSYEKL. Trimming removed 3 bases from V and 3 bases from J; junction bases left unmatched: 5. CDR3 length: 16 amino acids.

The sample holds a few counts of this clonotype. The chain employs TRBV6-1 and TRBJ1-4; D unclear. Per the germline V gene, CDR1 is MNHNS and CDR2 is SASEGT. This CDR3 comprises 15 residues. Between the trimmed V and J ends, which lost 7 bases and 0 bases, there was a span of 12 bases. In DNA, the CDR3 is TGTGCCAGCAACGATCCGCCCGCAACTAATGAAAAACTGTTTTTT. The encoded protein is CASNDPPATNEKLFF.

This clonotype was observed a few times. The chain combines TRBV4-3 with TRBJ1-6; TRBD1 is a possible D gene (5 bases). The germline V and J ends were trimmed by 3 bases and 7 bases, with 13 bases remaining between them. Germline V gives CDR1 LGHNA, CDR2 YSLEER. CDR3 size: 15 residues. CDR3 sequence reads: CASSHVRVANSPLHF. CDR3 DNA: TGCGCCAGCAGCCACGTCAGGGTCGCCAATTCACCCCTCCACTTT.

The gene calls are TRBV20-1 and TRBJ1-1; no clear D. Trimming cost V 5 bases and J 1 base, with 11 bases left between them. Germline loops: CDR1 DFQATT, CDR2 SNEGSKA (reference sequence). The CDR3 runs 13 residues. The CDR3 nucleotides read TGCAGTGCTCCCAGGAGTGGGAACACTGAAGCTTTCTTT. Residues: CSAPRSGNTEAFF.

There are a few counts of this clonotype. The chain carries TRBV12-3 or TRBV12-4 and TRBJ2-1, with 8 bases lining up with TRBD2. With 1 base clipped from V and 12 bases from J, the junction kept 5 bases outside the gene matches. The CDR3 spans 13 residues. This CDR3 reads CASSLVNGGGQFF. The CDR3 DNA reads TGTGCCAGCAGTTTAGTCAACGGGGGGGGGCAGTTCTTC.

CDR3 in DNA: TGTGCTAGTGGTTCAACTAGCGGTCCATCCTACAATGAGCAGTTCTTC. It translates to CASGSTSGPSYNEQFF. This chain links TRBV12-5 with TRBJ2-1, with TRBD2 matching 8 bases. The CDR3 has 16 amino acids. V trimming: 4 bases; J trimming: 1 base; junction bases outside the gene matches: 6. The germline CDR1 and CDR2 sequences are LGHNT and FRNRAP.

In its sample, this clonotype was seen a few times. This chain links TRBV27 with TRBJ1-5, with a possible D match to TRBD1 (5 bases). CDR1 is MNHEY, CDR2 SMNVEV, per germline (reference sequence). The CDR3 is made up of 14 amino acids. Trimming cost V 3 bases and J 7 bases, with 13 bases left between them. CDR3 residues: CASSFGRGDQPQHF. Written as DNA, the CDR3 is TGTGCCAGCAGTTTCGGGAGGGGAGACCAGCCCCAGCATTTT.

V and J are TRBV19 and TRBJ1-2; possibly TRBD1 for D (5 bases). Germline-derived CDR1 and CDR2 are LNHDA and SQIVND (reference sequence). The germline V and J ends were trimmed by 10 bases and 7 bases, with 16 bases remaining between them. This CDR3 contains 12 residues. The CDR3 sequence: CATGLGVSGYTF. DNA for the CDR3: TGTGCCACCGGGTTAGGGGTCTCTGGCTACACCTTC.

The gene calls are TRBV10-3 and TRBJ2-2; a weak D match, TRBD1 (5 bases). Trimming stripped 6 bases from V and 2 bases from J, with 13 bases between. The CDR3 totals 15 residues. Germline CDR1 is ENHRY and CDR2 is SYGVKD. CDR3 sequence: CAISAGRGNTGELFF. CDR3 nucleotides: TGTGCCATCAGCGCTGGAAGGGGAAACACCGGGGAGCTGTTTTTT.